The 6 T cell receptor beta chains presented below share a single source sample, sequenced in a study of T cell repertoires in cytomegalovirus infection. TCRdb reprocessed the reads with MiXCR, giving one entry per CDR3 protein. The table includes 250,000 to 350,000 distinct CDR3 sequences, about 25% detected once. The sequencing input was PBMCs. These receptors originate from a human donor in good health (CMV status not recorded). Some clones in this sample may be carry-over from other donors' samples.

V is TRBV29-1 and J is TRBJ2-4, with D possibly being TRBD1 (8 bases). CDR1 is SQVTM, CDR2 ANQGSEA, per germline. V was trimmed by 8 bases and J by 9 bases, leaving 17 bases between them. The CDR3 length is 12 residues. In nucleotides, the CDR3 is TGCAGCTTTACAGGGGGGGGGGGCATTCAGTACTTC. Translation gives CSFTGGGGIQYF. Full variable domain (remainder filled in from reference TRBV29-1 and TRBJ2-4): SAVISQKPSRDICQRGTSLTIQCQVDSQVTMMFWYRQQPGQSLTLIATANQGSEATYESGFVIDKFPISRPNLTFSTLTVSNMSPEDSSIYLCSFTGGGGIQYFGAGTRLSVL.

This clonotype was counted a few times. The rearrangement joins TRBV5-1 to TRBJ2-7; D possibly matches TRBD1 or TRBD2 (7 bases each). Per the germline V gene, CDR1 is SGHRS and CDR2 is YFSETQ. Trimming took off 4 bases at V and 6 bases at J, with 20 bases between the two ends. This CDR3 spans 15 amino acids. As DNA, the CDR3 is TGCGCCAGCAGCACGGCGGGGCAGGGGGGGACCGAGCAGTACTTC. Its protein is CASSTAGQGGTEQYF.

The chain carries TRBV25-1 and TRBJ1-6; a weak D match, TRBD1 (6 bases). V lost 3 bases and J lost 7, with 16 bases in between. The CDR3 extends over 16 amino acids. In germline, CDR1 is MGHDK, CDR2 SYGVNS. The DNA of the CDR3 is TGTGCCAGCAGTGAGGTCGGCAGGGGCCCAAATTCACCCCTCCACTTT. This gives the protein CASSEVGRGPNSPLHF.

This clonotype was counted at least ten times. The genes are TRBV7-2 and TRBJ2-7; the match to TRBD1 covers 10 bases. Germline values: CDR1 SGHTA, CDR2 FQGNSA. The CDR3 has 16 amino acids. After removal of 6 bases from V and 4 bases from J, the junction contained 12 bases not matched to a gene. CDR3 sequence (DNA): TGTGCCAGCAGACACACCGGGACAGGGGCAGGATACGAGCAGTACTTC. Translating gives CASRHTGTGAGYEQYF. Drawing the rest from reference TRBV7-2 and TRBJ2-7, the complete variable domain is GAGVSQSPSNKVTEKGKDVELRCDPISGHTALYWYRQSLGQGLEFLIYFQGNSAPDKSGLPSDRFSAERTGGSVSTLTIQRTQQEDSAVYLCASRHTGTGAGYEQYFGPGTRLTVT.

V and J are TRBV7-2 and TRBJ2-1; tentatively, D is TRBD1 (5 bases). The CDR3 loop spans 14 amino acids. Germline lookup yields CDR1 SGHTA and CDR2 FQGNSA. V was pared by 1 base and J by 8 bases, with 12 bases between. CDR3 sequence: CASSLGRAWDEQFF. The CDR3 DNA follows: TGTGCCAGCAGCTTAGGCAGGGCCTGGGATGAGCAGTTCTTC.

This chain connects TRBV20-1 to TRBJ1-2; 7 bases line up with TRBD1. Germline lookup yields CDR1 DFQATT and CDR2 SNEGSKA (reference sequence). The CDR3 is 15 residues long. The junction had 9 bases not matched to a gene; V was cut back by 5 bases and J by 0 bases. The CDR3 DNA reads as TGCAGTGCTCTAGATACAGGGGTGGCTAACTATGGCTACACCTTC. Protein product: CSALDTGVANYGYTF.